This TCR beta chain was identified during a study of T cell repertoires in cytomegalovirus infection. Across the whole study: A matching HLA type, together with CMV infection, was signaled by public TCR beta signatures. The study's findings and limits: Dominating the ex vivo response were TCR beta clonotypes that were CMV-specific and HLA-C-restricted.

This CDR3 region has 14 residues. The V gene end was trimmed by 3 bases and the J gene end by 6 bases; junction bases not matched to a gene: 6. MiXCR, applied by TCRdb to the reads, yields one record per CDR3 protein. The table includes 700,000 to 900,000 distinct CDR3 sequences, 25% to 30% detected once. To note about this clonotype: No antigen is known for it.

This specimen consisted of cultured CD8+ T cells from PBMCs, obtained from culture after CMV antigen stimulation. This sequence joins TRBV12-3 or TRBV12-4 and TRBJ2-3; 7 bases line up with TRBD2. The sequence came from a human donor in good health (CMV status not recorded). Some clones in this sample may be carry-over from other donors' samples. CDR3 residues: CASSFQEGGDTQYF. The CDR3 DNA follows: TGTGCCAGCAGTTTTCAGGAGGGAGGGGATACGCAGTATTTT.